This is a list of T cell receptor beta chains from one sample in a study of T cells in Graves' hyperthyroidism and ophthalmopathy. TCRdb itself ran the multiplex PCR reads through MiXCR, one entry per CDR3 protein. The sample yields about 640,000 distinct CDR3 sequences, less than 25% seen once. Input material: blood. Source of these receptors: a man aged 30-40 years with Graves' ophthalmopathy. CDR3s include the opening cysteine and the closing phenylalanine or tryptophan. The order of the fields is D gene, clone size, V gene, J gene, CDR3 DNA, CDR3 protein. D genes are given only for firm matches. Expanded clones get a size class; other rows say once, few or many, or leave the size out.

>.|few|TRBV30|TRBJ2-3
TGTGCCTGGAGTTTTCGGGGGACGCGGGGAGATACGCAGTATTTT
CAWSFRGTRGDTQYF
>.|.|TRBV7-9|TRBJ1-2
TGTGCCAGCAGCTTATACGAGACAGGATTCTATGGCTACACCTTC
CASSLYETGFYGYTF
>.|.|TRBV28|TRBJ1-6
TGTGCCAGCAGCCGGGGGCTTCGTAATTCACCCCTCCACTTT
CASSRGLRNSPLHF
>.|.|TRBV14|TRBJ1-1
TGCGCCAGCAGTGAGTCGGGGTGGGGAGCTTTCTTT
CASSESGWGAFF
>.|few|TRBV20-1|TRBJ2-3
TGCAGTGCTATGGAATCTCTCACAGATACGCAGTATTTT
CSAMESLTDTQYF
>TRBD2|.|TRBV24-1|TRBJ2-3
TGTGCCACCGGGAGGACTAGCTTACCAGATACGCAGTATTTT
CATGRTSLPDTQYF
>.|many|TRBV5-1|TRBJ2-5
TGCGCCAGCAGCTTCTCTGGGGCAGCCCAAGAGACCCAGTACTTC
CASSFSGAAQETQYF
>.|.|TRBV6-5|TRBJ2-2
TGTGCCAGCAGTTACGGGCAGGGATCACACACCGGGGAGCTGTTTTTT
CASSYGQGSHTGELFF
>TRBD2|many|TRBV30|TRBJ2-7
TGTGCCTGGAGTGTACGTGGCGGGAGGCCCGAGCAGTACTTC
CAWSVRGGRPEQYF
>TRBD2|few|TRBV10-3|TRBJ2-7
TGTGCCTCCAGGAGCGAGGGATTGAGCGGGAACTCCTACGAGCAGTACTTC
CASRSEGLSGNSYEQYF
>TRBD2|few|TRBV2|TRBJ2-1
TGTGCCAGCAGTGAGTCTAGCGGGGGGTGGGGGCAGTTCTTC
CASSESSGGWGQFF